This entry lists 23 T cell receptor beta chains sequenced from one sample in a study of STAT5B mutations in CD4+ large granular lymphocyte leukemia. The data were produced by immunoSEQ multiplex PCR, yet TCRdb's version contains in-frame clones alone and is incomplete. Here the sample spans more than 45,000 clones, roughly two thirds being singletons. Specimen: CD4+ T cells from blood buffy coats. These receptors originate from a human donor in good health.

The chain links TRBV7-2 to TRBJ2-1, with 8 bases identical to TRBD2. The CDR3 runs 14 residues. V was pared by 5 bases and J by 8 bases, with 8 bases of the junction left unmatched. Per the germline V gene, CDR1 is SGHTA and CDR2 is FQGNSA. This CDR3 reads CASSIQRGRYEQFF. CDR3 bases: TGTGCCAGCAGCATTCAGCGGGGGCGGTATGAGCAGTTCTTC.

The chain recombines TRBV5-6 with TRBJ1-2, with 7 bases that match TRBD1. Germline trimming cut 2 bases from V and 3 bases from J; bases unmatched to any gene: 7. This CDR3 spans 15 amino acids. Germline values: CDR1 SGHDT, CDR2 YYEEEE. CDR3 amino acids: CASSFSDRDDYGYTF. For the CDR3, the DNA is TGTGCCAGCAGCTTTTCAGACAGGGACGACTATGGCTACACCTTC.

The rearrangement joins TRBV18 to TRBJ2-5; D may be TRBD1 or TRBD2 (5 bases each). V lost 5 bases and J 4 bases, leaving 5 bases between the germline ends. The CDR3 contains 11 residues. Germline CDR1 and CDR2: KGHSH and LQKENI. This CDR3 reads CASSGGETQYF. CDR3 nucleotides: TGTGCCAGCTCAGGGGGAGAGACCCAGTACTTC.

The table lists this clone with a count of one. The chain joins TRBV5-6 to TRBJ1-2; 7 bases agree with TRBD1. The CDR3 runs 15 residues. CDR1 SGHDT and CDR2 YYEEEE come from the germline V gene. V lost 0 bases and J lost 7; bases outside the gene matches: 9. CDR3 sequence: CASSLGDREMAGYTF. CDR3 nucleotides: TGTGCCAGCAGCTTGGGCGACAGGGAAATGGCTGGCTACACCTTC.

This chain connects TRBV6-6 to TRBJ2-7, with TRBD1 matching 9 bases. The CDR3 extends over 14 amino acids. Germline CDR1 MNHNY, CDR2 SVGAGI (reference sequence). V shed 5 bases, J shed 6 bases, and the junction held 8 bases outside the gene matches. Written as DNA, the CDR3 is TGTGCCAGCAGTCCGGGACAGGGAGGTGGCGAGCAGTACTTC. Protein sequence: CASSPGQGGGEQYF.

The count of this clone is one. The chain combines TRBV19 with TRBJ2-2; 7 positions agree with TRBD2. Germline CDR1 reads LNHDA; CDR2 reads SQIVND (reference sequence). There are 14 residues in the CDR3. With 8 bases clipped from V and 1 base from J, the junction kept 4 bases outside the gene matches. CDR3 residues: CASRRGGNTGELFF. The CDR3 nucleotides are TGTGCCAGTCGCCGCGGGGGGAACACCGGGGAGCTGTTTTTT.

The rearrangement uses TRBV6-5 and TRBJ1-1; TRBD1 matches 7 bases. Trimming at V came to 0 bases and at J to 4 bases, leaving 2 bases not matched to a gene. This CDR3 has 14 residues. Germline assignment: CDR1 MNHEY and CDR2 SVGAGI. CDR3 sequence (DNA): TGTGCCAGCAGTTACTCGACAGGGACCACTGAAGCTTTCTTT. The encoded protein is CASSYSTGTTEAFF.

The rearrangement joins TRBV5-1 to TRBJ2-3, with 10 bases identical to TRBD2. Looked up from germline, CDR1 is SGHRS and CDR2 is YFSETQ. V shed 0 bases and J 1 base; nucleotides not matched to a gene: 2. This CDR3 region has 16 residues. The CDR3 sequence: CASSLAGTSGTDTQYF. CDR3 in DNA: TGCGCCAGCAGCTTGGCCGGGACTAGCGGCACAGATACGCAGTATTTT.

This clone is medium-sized (0.01 to 0.1%) by share. The chain joins TRBV10-1 to TRBJ2-2; D unclear. V lost 4 bases to trimming and J lost 7 bases, with 10 bases between them. Germline V gene lookup returns CDR1 WNHNN and CDR2 SYGVQD (reference sequence). The CDR3 contains 13 residues. Written as DNA, the CDR3 is TGCGCCAGCAGTGGGCAATTGTTCGGGGAGCTGTTTTTT. It is translated as CASSGQLFGELFF.

This clone occurred a few times. V usage is TRBV30 and J usage is TRBJ1-1; D might be TRBD1 (5 bases). The CDR3 covers 14 residues. CDR1 and CDR2 from the germline V gene are GTSNPN and SVGIG (reference sequence). V was trimmed by 1 base and J by 5 bases, leaving 14 bases between them. The CDR3: CAWSGGSFGTEAFF. DNA for the CDR3: TGTGCCTGGAGTGGGGGGAGCTTCGGGACTGAAGCTTTCTTT.

The chain has TRBV27 and TRBJ1-5, with no clear D. The V end lost 3 bases, the J end lost 7 bases, and 7 bases lay between the germline ends. Germline V gene sequence: CDR1 MNHEY, CDR2 SMNVEV (reference sequence). The CDR3 length is 12 residues. The CDR3 sequence: CASSFSGQPQHF. CDR3 bases: TGTGCCAGCAGTTTTTCAGGACAGCCCCAGCATTTT.

This clone has just a few counts. The genes are TRBV5-1 and TRBJ1-6; D might be TRBD1 (5 bases). The CDR3 loop spans 13 amino acids. Deletions cut 0 bases from V and 7 bases from J, with 5 bases between. CDR1 and CDR2 from the germline V gene are SGHRS and YFSETQ. In nucleotides, the CDR3 is TGCGCCAGCAGCTTGGGGACAAATTCACCCCTCCACTTT. Translated: CASSLGTNSPLHF.

The sample holds a few counts of this clone. CDR3 residues: CSVEGVGGYTF. The CDR3 nucleotides read TGCAGCGTTGAAGGGGTCGGTGGCTACACCTTC. The chain combines TRBV29-1 with TRBJ1-2; D is uncertain. The CDR3 length is 11 residues. Germline lookup yields CDR1 SQVTM and CDR2 ANQGSEA. Trimming removed 1 base at V and 7 bases at J, with 7 bases between. Together with reference TRBV29-1 and TRBJ1-2, the CDR3 gives the full variable domain: SAVISQKPSRDICQRGTSLTIQCQVDSQVTMMFWYRQQPGQSLTLIATANQGSEATYESGFVIDKFPISRPNLTFSTLTVSNMSPEDSSIYLCSVEGVGGYTFGSGTRLTVV.

This clone was observed a few times. This rearrangement joins TRBV28 to TRBJ2-2; 9 nucleotides agree with TRBD2. The CDR3 has 15 amino acids. In germline, CDR1 is MDHEN, CDR2 SYDVKM. With 3 bases clipped from V and 6 bases from J, the junction kept 5 bases outside the gene matches. The CDR3, as DNA: TGTGCCAGCAGTTTCGTGGCGGGGGGGTCCGGGGAGCTGTTTTTT. As protein: CASSFVAGGSGELFF.

The rearrangement joins TRBV28 to TRBJ2-5, with TRBD1 matching over 7 bases. From germline, CDR1 is MDHEN and CDR2 SYDVKM. Trimming cost V 6 bases and J 3 bases; bases outside gene matches: 4. This CDR3 has 13 amino acids. The CDR3 DNA sequence: TGTGCCAGCAGAACAGGGGTTGAAGAGACCCAGTACTTC. This encodes CASRTGVEETQYF.

The chain recombines TRBV6-5 with TRBJ2-2; 7 positions match TRBD1. This CDR3 contains 14 residues. CDR1 is MNHEY, CDR2 SVGAGI, per germline. Trimming cost V 6 bases and J 4 bases; bases outside gene matches: 5. The CDR3 loop reads CASSKQGPTGELFF. CDR3 DNA: TGTGCCAGCAGCAAACAGGGGCCCACCGGGGAGCTGTTTTTT.

The V gene is TRBV6-6, the J gene TRBJ2-5; possibly TRBD1 for D (6 bases). The CDR3 is made up of 12 amino acids. V was cut by 6 bases and J by 3 bases, with 8 bases left in between. Germline V gene lookup returns CDR1 MNHNY and CDR2 SVGAGI (reference sequence). CDR3 sequence (DNA): TGTGCCAGCAGGAGGACAGAAGAGACCCAGTACTTC. Protein: CASRRTEETQYF.

This clone was seen only a few times. The DNA for the CDR3 is TGTGCCAGTAGCGCCATTGGGGTCTATGGCTACACCTTC. It codes for CASSAIGVYGYTF. This chain links TRBV19 with TRBJ1-2; no clear D gene. The length of the CDR3 is 13 residues. Germline V gives CDR1 LNHDA, CDR2 SQIVND (reference sequence). V lost 6 bases, J lost 4 bases, and 12 bases lay in between.

The V gene is TRBV7-6, the J gene TRBJ2-5; 10 bases align to TRBD2. Germline V gene lookup returns CDR1 SGHVS and CDR2 FNYEAQ. With V trimmed by 5 bases and J by 4 bases, 4 bases remained unmatched. The CDR3 runs to 14 residues. The CDR3 nucleotides are TGTGCCAGCAGCCCTAGCGGGGGAGGAGAGACCCAGTACTTC. Translation: CASSPSGGGETQYF.

This clone has only a few counts. For the CDR3, the DNA is TGTGCCAGCGGCGCTAGCTCCTATAATTCACCCCTCCACTTT. It encodes CASGASSYNSPLHF. The J gene is TRBJ1-6, the V gene TRBV6-6; D gene uncertain. V was trimmed by 8 bases and J by 0 bases, leaving 8 bases between them. The CDR3 runs to 14 residues. CDR1 and CDR2 from the germline V gene are MNHNY and SVGAGI (reference sequence).

The genes are TRBV2 and TRBJ2-3, with a possible D match to TRBD2 (7 bases). This CDR3 region has 16 residues. Trimming shortened V by 3 bases and J by 2 bases, and 15 bases separated the two germline ends. Germline V gives CDR1 SNHLY, CDR2 FYNNEI. The CDR3 sequence is CASSEGRGPPTDTQYF. Written as DNA, the CDR3 is TGTGCCAGCAGTGAGGGGCGGGGGCCTCCCACAGATACGCAGTATTTT.

Regarding this clone: The sample holds other DNA sequences that translate to the same CDR3. The chain employs TRBV7-9 and TRBJ2-7, with a possible D match to TRBD2 (6 bases). V gave up 6 bases and J gave up 6 bases, with 15 bases separating them. Germline CDR1 is SEHNR and CDR2 is FQNEAQ (reference sequence). CDR3 length: 13 residues. The CDR3 DNA reads as TGTGCCAGCAGTTTAATGCAGGGAGGCGAGCAGTACGTC. It codes for CASSLMQGGEQYV.

The chain combines TRBV19 with TRBJ2-7; 9 positions agree with TRBD2. The CDR3 contains 14 residues. The J segment lost 6 bases and the V segment lost 3 bases, leaving 6 bases of the junction unmatched. CDR1 and CDR2 from the germline V gene are LNHDA and SQIVND (reference sequence). CDR3 in DNA: TGTGCCAGTAGTATTGGGACTAGCTCCCTCGAGCAGTACTTC. Its protein product is CASSIGTSSLEQYF.